This record concerns one T cell receptor beta chain sequence. The data originate from a study of blood T cells in healthy people across ages. The second PCR ran about 6 to 11 cycles with a sample-barcoded 5' primer and J-beta primers. Each CDR3 protein is one row after TCRdb ran MiXCR on the 5' RACE reads. The sample lists hundreds of thousands of distinct CDR3 sequences, about 52% occurring once. The CDR3 contains 15 residues. Germline loops: CDR1 SGHRS, CDR2 YFSETQ. Trimming removed 3 bases at V and 3 bases at J, with 16 bases between. Per individual sample, total RNA of at least 5.5 micrograms was extracted.

The V gene is TRBV5-1, the J gene TRBJ2-7, with TRBD2 as a possible D gene (5 bases). The sequence was obtained from a woman aged 55 to 70 in good health. Sequences were obtained from blood. The CDR3 region is CASSSRTGVDYEQYF. Here the CDR3 DNA reads TGCGCCAGCAGCTCGCGAACCGGGGTAGACTACGAGCAGTACTTC. Supplemented by reference TRBV5-1 and TRBJ2-7, the full variable domain reads KAGVTQTPRYLIKTRGQQVTLSCSPISGHRSVSWYQQTPGQGLQFLFEYFSETQRNKGNFPGRFSGRQFSNSRSEMNVSTLELGDSALYLCASSSRTGVDYEQYFGPGTRLTVT.